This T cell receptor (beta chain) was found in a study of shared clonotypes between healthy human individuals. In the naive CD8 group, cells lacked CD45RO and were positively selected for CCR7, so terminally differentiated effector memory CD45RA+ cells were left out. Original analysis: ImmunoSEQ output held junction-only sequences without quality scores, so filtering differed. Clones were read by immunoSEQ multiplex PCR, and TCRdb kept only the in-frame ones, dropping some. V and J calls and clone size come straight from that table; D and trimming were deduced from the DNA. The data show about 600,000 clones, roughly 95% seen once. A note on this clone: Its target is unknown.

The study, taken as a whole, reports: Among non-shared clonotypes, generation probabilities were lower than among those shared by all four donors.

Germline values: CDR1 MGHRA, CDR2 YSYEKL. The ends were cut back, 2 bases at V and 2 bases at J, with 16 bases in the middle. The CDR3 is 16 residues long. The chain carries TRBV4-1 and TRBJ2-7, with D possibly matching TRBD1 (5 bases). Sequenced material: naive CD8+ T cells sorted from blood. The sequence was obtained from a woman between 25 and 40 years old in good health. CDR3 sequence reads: CASSQPGLRGTYEQYF. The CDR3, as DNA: TGCGCCAGCAGCCAACCGGGCCTAAGGGGCACCTACGAGCAGTACTTC.